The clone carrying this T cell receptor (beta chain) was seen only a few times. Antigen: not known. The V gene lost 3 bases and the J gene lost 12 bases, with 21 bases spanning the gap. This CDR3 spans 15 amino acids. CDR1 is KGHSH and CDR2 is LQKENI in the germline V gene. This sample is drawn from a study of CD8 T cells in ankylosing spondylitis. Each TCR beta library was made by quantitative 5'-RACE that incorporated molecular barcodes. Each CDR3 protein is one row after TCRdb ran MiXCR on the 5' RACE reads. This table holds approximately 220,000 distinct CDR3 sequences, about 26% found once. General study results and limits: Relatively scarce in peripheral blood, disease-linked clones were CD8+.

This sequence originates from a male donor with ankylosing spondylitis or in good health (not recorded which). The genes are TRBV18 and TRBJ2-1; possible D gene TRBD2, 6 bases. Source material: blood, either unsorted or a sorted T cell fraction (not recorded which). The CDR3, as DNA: TGTGCCAGCTCACCCAACGTGTGGAGGGGCCCTTGGCAGTTCTTC. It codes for CASSPNVWRGPWQFF.